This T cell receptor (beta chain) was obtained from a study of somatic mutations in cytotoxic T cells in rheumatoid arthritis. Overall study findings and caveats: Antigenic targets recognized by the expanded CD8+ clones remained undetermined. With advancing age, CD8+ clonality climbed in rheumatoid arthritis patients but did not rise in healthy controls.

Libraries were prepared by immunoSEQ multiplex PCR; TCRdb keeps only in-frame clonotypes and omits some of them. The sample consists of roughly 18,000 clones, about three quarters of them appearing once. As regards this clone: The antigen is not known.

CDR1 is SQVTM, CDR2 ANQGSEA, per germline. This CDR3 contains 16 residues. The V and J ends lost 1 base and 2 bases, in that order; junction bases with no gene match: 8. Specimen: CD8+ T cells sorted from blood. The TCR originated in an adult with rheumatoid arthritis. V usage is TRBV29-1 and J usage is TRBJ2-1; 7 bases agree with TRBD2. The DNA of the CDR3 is TGCAGCGTTGAAGCCATCTTAAGCGGGGCCTACAATGAGCAGTTCTTC. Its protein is CSVEAILSGAYNEQFF.